This T cell receptor beta chain emerged from a study of T cells in Graves' hyperthyroidism and ophthalmopathy. The study, taken as a whole, reports: Ophthalmopathy onset followed model prediction by a median around 6.9 months.

This clonotype was seen a handful of times. Its cognate antigen is unknown. Diagnoses were established using clinical symptoms, serum thyroxine and TRAb, thyroid ultrasound and orbital computed tomography. Each 10 ml fresh peripheral blood draw supplied the PBMCs. RNA transcripts yielded amplified TCR beta CDR3 regions. The HTBI primer set was used in a first-round RT-PCR of the TCR CDR3. TCRdb re-derived calls from the multiplex PCR reads in MiXCR, one entry per CDR3 protein. The data contain 530,000 or so distinct CDR3 sequences, more than 15% of them singletons. The CDR3 runs to 13 residues. Looked up from germline, CDR1 is SGHVS and CDR2 is FQNEAQ. The V gene lost 5 bases and the J gene lost 1 base, with 7 bases spanning the gap.

V gene TRBV7-8 combines with J gene TRBJ2-3; tentative D call: TRBD2 (5 bases). The specimen sequenced was blood. The TCR originated in a woman aged 18-29 years with Graves' ophthalmopathy. The CDR3 reads CASSKRGTDTQYF. In DNA, the CDR3 is TGTGCCAGCAGCAAGAGGGGCACAGATACGCAGTATTTT.